These 13 T cell receptor beta chains share one sample of origin, sequenced in a study of blood T cell repertoires in COVID-19. TCRdb keeps only in-frame clones here, not all; method: immunoSEQ multiplex PCR. Among 250,000 or so clones listed, approximately 83% were seen once. Sequences were obtained from PBMCs or T cells enriched from blood (not recorded which). The receptors originated from a man over 45 who had recovered from COVID-19.

The chain combines TRBV5-1 with TRBJ2-5, with 7 bases aligning to TRBD1. V lost 7 bases to trimming and J lost 5 bases; unmatched junction nucleotides: 14. Germline CDR1 and CDR2: SGHRS and YFSETQ. There are 15 residues in the CDR3. The CDR3 coding sequence is TGCGCCAGCCGGGGACAGTTCAAACCTTCGGAGACCCAGTACTTC. Amino acids: CASRGQFKPSETQYF.

The chain combines TRBV7-9 with TRBJ2-7; D may be TRBD1 (6 bases). The V end lost 4 bases, the J end lost 5 bases, and 9 bases lay between the germline ends. CDR3 size: 12 residues. Germline CDR1 SEHNR, CDR2 FQNEAQ (reference sequence). CDR3 nucleotide sequence: TGTGCCAGCAGCTCCCAGGGGAACGAGCAGTACTTC. This sequence encodes CASSSQGNEQYF.

The chain links TRBV9 to TRBJ2-7; TRBD2 aligns across 8 bases. From germline, CDR1 is SGDLS and CDR2 YYNGEE. The CDR3 has 18 residues. Trimming cost V 0 bases and J 2 bases; bases outside gene matches: 13. The CDR3 DNA is TGTGCCAGCAGCGTAGCCCCCTCGGGGCGGGAGGTACCCTACGAGCAGTACTTC. It specifies CASSVAPSGREVPYEQYF.

Only one count was recorded for this clone. The chain employs TRBV27 and TRBJ2-7; 7 nucleotides align to TRBD1. The V and J ends lost 5 bases and 3 bases, in that order; junction bases with no gene match: 7. The CDR3 extends over 14 amino acids. Germline lookup yields CDR1 MNHEY and CDR2 SMNVEV (reference sequence). CDR3 loop: CASSTPRQGYEQYF. In nucleotides, the CDR3 is TGTGCCAGCAGTACCCCTCGACAGGGCTACGAGCAGTACTTC.

This chain links TRBV19 with TRBJ2-3; D uncertain. Trimming took 4 bases from V and 0 from J, leaving 5 bases between them. Germline V CDR1 and CDR2: LNHDA, SQIVND (reference sequence). The CDR3 totals 13 residues. The CDR3 bases are TGTGCCAGTAGTACGGTTAGCACAGATACGCAGTATTTT. Translation: CASSTVSTDTQYF.

This sequence joins TRBV5-1 and TRBJ2-1; D might be TRBD2 (6 bases). This CDR3 region has 14 residues. V was cut by 3 bases and J by 7 bases, with 14 bases left in between. Germline lookup yields CDR1 SGHRS and CDR2 YFSETQ. CDR3 in amino acids: CASSSQTRENEQFF. The CDR3 bases are TGCGCCAGCAGCTCCCAGACTAGGGAGAATGAGCAGTTCTTC. Full variable domain (remainder filled in from reference TRBV5-1 and TRBJ2-1): KAGVTQTPRYLIKTRGQQVTLSCSPISGHRSVSWYQQTPGQGLQFLFEYFSETQRNKGNFPGRFSGRQFSNSRSEMNVSTLELGDSALYLCASSSQTRENEQFFGPGTRLTVL.

The genes are TRBV30 and TRBJ1-5, with 8 bases that match TRBD1. CDR3 size: 15 residues. V gave up 5 bases and J gave up 0 bases; unmatched junction bases: 6. The germline gives CDR1 GTSNPN, CDR2 SVGIG (reference sequence). The CDR3 coding sequence is TGTGCCTGGGGGACAGGATCTCATAGCAATCAGCCCCAGCATTTT. Protein sequence: CAWGTGSHSNQPQHF.

The chain couples TRBV6-5 to TRBJ2-3; TRBD2 matches at 8 bases. V gave up 0 bases and J gave up 1 base; unmatched junction bases: 3. Germline values: CDR1 MNHEY, CDR2 SVGAGI. The CDR3 is made up of 16 amino acids. The CDR3 nucleotides read TGTGCCAGCAGTTACTCCCGAGCGGGGGGCACAGATACGCAGTATTTT. Its translation is CASSYSRAGGTDTQYF.

About this clone itself: At the DNA level, this CDR3 is encoded by other sequences in the same sample as well. This chain uses TRBV18 with TRBJ1-1, with D perhaps matching TRBD1 (5 bases). The V gene lost 4 bases and the J gene lost 1 base, with 7 bases spanning the gap. The CDR3 contains 13 residues. Germline loops: CDR1 KGHSH, CDR2 LQKENI. CDR3 nucleotide sequence: TGTGCCAGCTCACTTGACAGGAACACTGAAGCTTTCTTT. This translates into CASSLDRNTEAFF. Complete variable domain (other parts from reference TRBV18 and TRBJ1-1): NAGVMQNPRHLVRRRGQEARLRCSPMKGHSHVYWYRQLPEEGLKFMVYLQKENIIDESGMPKERFSAEFPKEGPSILRIQQVVRGDSAAYFCASSLDRNTEAFFGQGTRLTVV.

V and J are TRBV25-1 and TRBJ2-3; D possibly corresponds to TRBD1 (5 bases). CDR3 length: 12 residues. With 6 bases removed from V and 7 bases from J, the gap between germline ends came to 11 bases. Germline CDR1 reads MGHDK; CDR2 reads SYGVNS. CDR3 in DNA: TGTGCCAGCAGAATGACAGCAAATACGCAGTATTTT. The encoded protein is CASRMTANTQYF.

The chain uses TRBV14 and TRBJ2-3; tentatively, D is TRBD2 (5 bases). This CDR3 has 17 residues. V was cut by 2 bases and J by 4 bases, with 19 bases left in between. Germline V gene lookup returns CDR1 SGHDN and CDR2 FVKESK. Written as DNA, the CDR3 is TGTGCCAGCAGCCAATACCTACTAGAAACGAGTGCAGATACGCAGTATTTT. Amino acid sequence: CASSQYLLETSADTQYF. The variable domain in full, completed from reference TRBV14 and TRBJ2-3, reads EAGVTQFPSHSVIEKGQTVTLRCDPISGHDNLYWYRRVMGKEIKFLLHFVKESKQDESGMPNNRFLAERTGGTYSTLKVQPAELEDSGVYFCASSQYLLETSADTQYFGPGTRLTVL.

Here the CDR3 DNA reads TGTGCTAGTGGTTTGGTACCCAGTGCCGACAATGAGCAGTTCTTC. Translating it yields CASGLVPSADNEQFF. The V call is TRBV12-5, the J call TRBJ2-1; D call uncertain. Between the trimmed V and J ends, which lost 0 bases and 5 bases, there was a span of 11 bases. The CDR3 is made up of 15 amino acids. Germline V gene sequence: CDR1 LGHNT, CDR2 FRNRAP.

The rearrangement uses TRBV19 and TRBJ2-7; 7 bases line up with TRBD2. Per the germline V gene, CDR1 is LNHDA and CDR2 is SQIVND (reference sequence). This CDR3 is 13 amino acids long. V lost 6 bases, J lost 4 bases, and 6 bases stayed unmatched. CDR3 loop: CASRDIGGYEQYF. The CDR3 coding sequence is TGTGCCAGTAGGGATATCGGGGGGTACGAGCAGTACTTC. Supplemented by reference TRBV19 and TRBJ2-7, the full variable domain reads DGGITQSPKYLFRKEGQNVTLSCEQNLNHDAMYWYRQDPGQGLRLIYYSQIVNDFQKGDIAEGYSVSREKKESFPLTVTSAQKNPTAFYLCASRDIGGYEQYFGPGTRLTVT.